This entry describes one TCR beta chain. The antigen is undetermined. The sample comes from a study of radiotherapy plus CTLA-4 blockade in lung cancer. Germline CDR1 MNHEY, CDR2 SVGAGI. The CDR3 loop spans 13 amino acids. V was cut by 10 bases and J by 1 base, with 13 bases left in between. Notes on the study in general: Together with interferon-beta, which increased in serum after radiation, early dynamic changes in blood T cell clones were reportedly the best predictors of response. Radiotherapy plus ipilimumab was followed by expansion in blood of tumor-derived TCR clones.

Focal radiation with ipilimumab CTLA-4 blockade was given to patients with chemo-refractory metastatic non-small-cell lung cancer. Repertoires were generated with immunoSEQ multiplex PCR, while TCRdb's copy carries only in-frame clones and drops some. The table has 40,000 or so clones, about 70% seen once. The rearrangement uses TRBV6-5 and TRBJ1-1; D possibly corresponds to TRBD1 (5 bases). The source of this sequence is a human donor with non-small cell lung cancer who had stable disease on radiotherapy plus ipilimumab. The specimen comprised peripheral blood, sampled from a patient treated with radiotherapy plus ipilimumab. The CDR3 DNA reads TGTGCCACCCTCCAGGGCTGGAACACTGAAGCTTTCTTT. It yields the protein CATLQGWNTEAFF.